This T cell receptor (beta chain) emerged from a study of blood T cell repertoires in COVID-19. Method: immunoSEQ multiplex PCR; TCRdb's copy keeps in-frame clones and lacks some. In the table there are some 200,000 clones, around four fifths of which are singletons. The sample taken for sequencing was peripheral blood. The sequence came from a woman aged 60-75 years who had recovered from COVID-19.

The CDR3 sequence is CASSQELLYNEQFF. The DNA of the CDR3 is TGTGCCAGCAGCCAAGAGTTATTGTACAATGAGCAGTTCTTC. This chain connects TRBV3-1 (or the pseudogene TRBV3-2) to TRBJ2-1; D remains unclear. Trimming shortened V by 0 bases and J by 4 bases, and 7 bases separated the two germline ends. The CDR3 is 14 amino acids. The germline V gene encodes CDR1 LGHDT and CDR2 YNNKEL (reference sequence).